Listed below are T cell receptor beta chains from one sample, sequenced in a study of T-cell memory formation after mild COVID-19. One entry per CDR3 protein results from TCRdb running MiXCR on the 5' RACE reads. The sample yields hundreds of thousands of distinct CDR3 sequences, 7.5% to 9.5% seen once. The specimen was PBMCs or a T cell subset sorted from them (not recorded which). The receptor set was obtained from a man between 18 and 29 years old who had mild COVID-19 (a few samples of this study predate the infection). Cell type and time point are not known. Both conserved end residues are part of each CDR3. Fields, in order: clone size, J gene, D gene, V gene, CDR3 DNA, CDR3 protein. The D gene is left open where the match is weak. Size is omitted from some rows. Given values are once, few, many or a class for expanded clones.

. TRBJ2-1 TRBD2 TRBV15 TGTGCCACCAGCAGAGGGGGGGGTGAGCAGTTCTTC CATSRGGGEQFF
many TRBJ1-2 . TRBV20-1 TGCAGTGCCCAAGGAGGGTATGGCTACACCTTC CSAQGGYGYTF
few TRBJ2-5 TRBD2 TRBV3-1 TGTGCCAGCAGCACCCTAGCGGCTGAAGAGACCCAGTACTTC CASSTLAAEETQYF
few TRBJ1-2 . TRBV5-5 TGTGCCAGCAGAGGGGTAAACAGCTATGGCTACACCTTC CASRGVNSYGYTF
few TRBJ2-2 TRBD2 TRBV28 TGTGCCAGCAGTCCGGGACTAGCGGGGGGACGAACCGGGGAGCTGTTTTTT CASSPGLAGGRTGELFF
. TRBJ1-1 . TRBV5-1 TGCGCCAGCAGCTTTCAACCACAGGGCGGGAACACTGAAGCTTTCTTT CASSFQPQGGNTEAFF
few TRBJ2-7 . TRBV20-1 TGCAGTGCTAGAGATCTCTTAACAGCATCCTACGAGCAGTACTTC CSARDLLTASYEQYF
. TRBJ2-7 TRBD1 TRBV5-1 TGCGCCAGCAGATTGGCCCAGGGGGAAGGCTACGAGCAGTACTTC CASRLAQGEGYEQYF
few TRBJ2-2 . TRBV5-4 TGTGCCAGCAGCCCCCCCGGGGATGTAGGCACCGGGGAGCTGTTTTTT CASSPPGDVGTGELFF
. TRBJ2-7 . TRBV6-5 TGTGCCAGTAGGGACACCTGGAGCTCCTACGAGCAGTACTTC CASRDTWSSYEQYF
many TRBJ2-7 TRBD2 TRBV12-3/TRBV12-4 TGTGCCAGCAGTCAATTGACTAGCGGCCCCTACGAGCAGTACTTC CASSQLTSGPYEQYF
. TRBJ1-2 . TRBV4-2 TGTGCCAGCAGCGGATCCGACTATGGCTACACCTTC CASSGSDYGYTF
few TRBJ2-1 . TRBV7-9 TGTGCCAGCAGCGAGATCTCCTACAATGAGCAGTTCTTC CASSEISYNEQFF
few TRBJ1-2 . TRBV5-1 TGCGCCAGCAGCTTGATGGGAACCAGTTTTGGGGGTACGGGCTATGGCTACACCTTC CASSLMGTSFGGTGYGYTF
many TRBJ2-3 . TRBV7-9 TGTGCCAGCAGCTTAGTGACGGGGCACTATACGCAGTATTTT CASSLVTGHYTQYF
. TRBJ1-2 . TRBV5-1 TGCGCCAGCAGCTTGGCCGGGTACGTCGATGGCTACACCTTC CASSLAGYVDGYTF
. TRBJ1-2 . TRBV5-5 TGTGCCAGCAGCTTTTATAGCGATGGCTACACCTTC CASSFYSDGYTF
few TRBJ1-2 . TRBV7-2 TGTGCCAGCAGCTTTAATGGGGGGGGAAGCTATGGCTACACCTTC CASSFNGGGSYGYTF
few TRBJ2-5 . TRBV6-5 TGTGCCAGCAGTTACGGGACCCGGCAAGAGACCCAGTACTTC CASSYGTRQETQYF
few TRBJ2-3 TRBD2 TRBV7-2 TGTGCGATCGACCCGGGATTCCCCTCGAGCGGGGGTTGGTACGGCACAGATACGCAGTATTTT CAIDPGFPSSGGWYGTDTQYF
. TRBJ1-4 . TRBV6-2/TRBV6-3 TGTGCCAGCAGTAGGACTCGGGAAAAACTGTTTTTT CASSRTREKLFF
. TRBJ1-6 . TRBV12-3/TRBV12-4 TGTGCCAGCAGTTTTCAAGGGCCGGCAAATTCACCCCTCCACTTT CASSFQGPANSPLHF
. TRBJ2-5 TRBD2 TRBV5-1 TGCGCCAGCAGCTGGGCTGCGGGGGGGCAAGAGACCCAGTACTTC CASSWAAGGQETQYF
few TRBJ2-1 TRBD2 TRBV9 TGTGCCAGCAGCCCACGCGGGGGGCCTTTGGATGAGCAGTTCTTC CASSPRGGPLDEQFF
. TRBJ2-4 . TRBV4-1 TGCGCCAGCAGCCCTTCTCAGGGATCGAAAAACATTCAGTACTTC CASSPSQGSKNIQYF
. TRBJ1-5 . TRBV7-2 TGTGCCAGCAGCCAACAGGGTTATCAGCCCCAGCATTTT CASSQQGYQPQHF
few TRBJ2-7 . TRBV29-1 TGCAGCGCCAAGGGGCGATACGAGCAGTACTTC CSAKGRYEQYF
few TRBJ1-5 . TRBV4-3 TGCGCCAGCAGCCCTGGGACGGTGCAGAGGCCCCAGCATTTT CASSPGTVQRPQHF
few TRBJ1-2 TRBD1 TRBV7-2 TGTGCCAGCACCACCGGGACAGGGTATGGCTACACCTTC CASTTGTGYGYTF
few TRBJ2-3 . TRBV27 TGTGCCAGCAGTCTGGTTTTCACGGCAGATACGCAGTATTTT CASSLVFTADTQYF
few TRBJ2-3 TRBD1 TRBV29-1 TGCAGCGTGGGGACAGGTTCTAGCACAGATACGCAGTATTTT CSVGTGSSTDTQYF
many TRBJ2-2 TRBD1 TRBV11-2 TGTGCCAGCAGCTTAGACCAAACGGGCCTCAGGGGGAAGCTGTTTTTT CASSLDQTGLRGKLFF
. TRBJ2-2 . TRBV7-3 TGTGCCAGCAGCTTCCTTCCTGTCGCGAACACCGGGGAGCTGTTTTTT CASSFLPVANTGELFF
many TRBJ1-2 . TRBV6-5 TGTGCCAGCAGTTCCGTCCTCGAGACAGACTATGGCTACACCTTC CASSSVLETDYGYTF
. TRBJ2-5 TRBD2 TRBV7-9 TGTGCCAGCACCCTAGCGGGGGCGGAGACCCAGTACTTC CASTLAGAETQYF
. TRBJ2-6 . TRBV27 TGTGCCAGCAGTTTGGGGACTTTCGGCTCTGGGGCCAACGTCCTGACTTTC CASSLGTFGSGANVLTF
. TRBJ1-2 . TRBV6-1 TGTGCCAGCAGTTCAATGCATAGCCCACTGAGCGGCTACACCTTC CASSSMHSPLSGYTF
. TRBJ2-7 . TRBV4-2 TGTGCCAGCAGCCAAGATGAGTCTTCCAGGGCCTACGAGCAGTACTTC CASSQDESSRAYEQYF
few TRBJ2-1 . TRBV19 TGTGCCAGTAGTATTTTTGAGGGGCAATACAATGAGCAGTTCTTC CASSIFEGQYNEQFF
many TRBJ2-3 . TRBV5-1 TGCGCCAGCAAGTTGGCTAGCGCTACAGATACGCAGTATTTT CASKLASATDTQYF
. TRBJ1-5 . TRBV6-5 TGTGCCAGCAGCCCCCGGGGGCGAGCGCCCCAGCATTTT CASSPRGRAPQHF
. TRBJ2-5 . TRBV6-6 TGTGCCAGCAGGAGTTCTTGGGAGGAGACCCAGTACTTC CASRSSWEETQYF
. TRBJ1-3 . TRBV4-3 TGCGCCAGCAGCCAAGAACCCAGGGCTGGAAACACCATATATTTT CASSQEPRAGNTIYF
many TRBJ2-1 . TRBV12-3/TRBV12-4 TGTGCCAGCAGTTTAGGGGGACCTACGGTACATGAGCAGTTCTTC CASSLGGPTVHEQFF
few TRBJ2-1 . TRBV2 TGTGCCAGTCGGAGGGACAAGGTGAAGCAGTTCTTC CASRRDKVKQFF
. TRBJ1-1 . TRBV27 TGTGCCAGCAGTCCCGCATATACACGGAACACTGAAGCTTTCTTT CASSPAYTRNTEAFF
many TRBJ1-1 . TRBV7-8 TGTGCCAGCAGCCATACAGGGGAAGCTTTCTTT CASSHTGEAFF
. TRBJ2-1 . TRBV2 TGTGCCAGCCTCGGACAGAGCTCCTACAATGAGCAGTTCTTC CASLGQSSYNEQFF
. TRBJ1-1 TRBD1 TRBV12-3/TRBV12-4 TGTGCCAGCAGTTTCACGAGCGGGGACAGCCGACAAGCTTTCTTT CASSFTSGDSRQAFF
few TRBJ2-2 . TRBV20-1 TGCAGTGCTAGAGATATGGACCAGAACACCGGGGAGCTGTTTTTT CSARDMDQNTGELFF
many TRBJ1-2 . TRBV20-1 TGCAGTGCTAAGGGGATGAGTGGCTACACCTTC CSAKGMSGYTF
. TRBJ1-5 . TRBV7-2 TGTGCCAGCAGCTTAGGGGGGGGCTCTCAGCCCCAGCATTTT CASSLGGGSQPQHF